Sequencing of this T cell receptor beta chain was carried out in a study of T cells after yellow fever vaccination. Overall study: SMART-Seq v4 Ultra Low Input served to prepare low-cell-number fractions.

This CDR3 is 17 amino acids long. V lost 5 bases, J lost 0 bases, and 20 bases lay in between. Germline V gene lookup returns CDR1 MNHEY and CDR2 SVGEGT. By 5'RACE template switching, TCR cDNA was produced, with a universal primer site and UMIs added in the process. TCRdb called the 5' RACE reads again in MiXCR, with one record for every CDR3 protein. The repertoire holds some 320,000 distinct CDR3 sequences, 8.7% seen once, with 3% to 4% in the top ten. Concerning this clonotype itself: Its antigen is not identified.

Notes on the study in general: Weaker, the secondary response had a peak occurring faster, on day 5 versus 15. Primary-vaccination clones mostly resurfaced post-booster (nearly 97% CD4, roughly 87% CD8).

The chain carries TRBV6-2 or TRBV6-3 and TRBJ2-7; unclear D gene. The receptor was isolated from a man between 18 and 35 years old who received the YFV17D yellow fever vaccine. The sequencing used CD4+ T cells sorted from PBMCs, collected 5 days after the yellow fever booster vaccination. This CDR3 is CASSQRSLDGYSYEQYF. In DNA form, the CDR3 reads TGTGCCAGCAGTCAACGATCACTGGACGGGTACTCCTACGAGCAGTACTTC.